A selection of T cell receptor beta chains follows, all from one sample in a study of T cell responses to AZD1222 COVID-19 vaccine. TCRdb's copy holds only in-frame clones and misses some; the assay was immunoSEQ multiplex PCR. The table has 100,000 to 150,000 clones, about 89% seen once. The sample here was peripheral blood, taken on day 0 of AZD1222 vaccination. Receptors originate from an adult in good health. Both conserved end residues are part of each CDR3. The D gene is left open where the match is weak. A row's size may be missing; if present it is once, few, many or a size class.

. TRBJ1-2 TRBV6-4 . TGTGCCAGCAGTGGAACTTCTGGGTGGGGCTACACCTTC CASSGTSGWGYTF
. TRBJ1-3 TRBV19 once TGTGCCAGTAGTTTCACTGGAAGCTCAGACACCATATATTTT CASSFTGSSDTIYF
. TRBJ1-3 TRBV5-6 few TGTGCCAGCAGCTTCCTAGCCTCTGGAAACACCATATATTTT CASSFLASGNTIYF
. TRBJ1-6 TRBV5-4 . TGTGCCAGCAGCTTGGCCAAGCAGGGACTTAATTCACCCCTCCACTTT CASSLAKQGLNSPLHF
. TRBJ1-2 TRBV28 . TGTGCCAGCAGTTTTGGGCAGCCAACCTTCTATGGCTACACCTTC CASSFGQPTFYGYTF
TRBD1 TRBJ2-1 TRBV9 . TGTGCCAGCAGCCCCAGGACAGGGGGCGAGGACAATGAGCAGTTCTTC CASSPRTGGEDNEQFF
TRBD1 TRBJ1-4 TRBV19 . TGTGCCAGTTTTGGACCCCGGGACAGGGTTGCAACTAATGAAAAACTGTTTTTT CASFGPRDRVATNEKLFF
. TRBJ1-5 TRBV2 . TGTGCCAGCTCCCTGGGCGAGGGGCAGCCCCAGCATTTT CASSLGEGQPQHF
. TRBJ1-5 TRBV6-1 . TGTGCCAGCAGTGAAGGGAAGAGTCAGCCCCAGCATTTT CASSEGKSQPQHF
. TRBJ1-1 TRBV9 . TGTGCCAGCAGCGCCGTATTGAACACTGAAGCTTTCTTT CASSAVLNTEAFF
. TRBJ1-3 TRBV4-2 few TGTGCCAGCAGCCAAGAATCGGGAAACACCATATATTTT CASSQESGNTIYF
TRBD1 TRBJ2-7 TRBV7-7 . TGTGCTAGCAGCTCGGACAGGGGGGGCGAGCAGTACTTC CASSSDRGGEQYF
. TRBJ1-5 TRBV3-1/TRBV3-2 . TGTGCCAGCAGCCACCAGGGAGATCAGCCCCAGCATTTT CASSHQGDQPQHF
. TRBJ2-7 TRBV30 . TGTGCCTGGAGGGCTTATGGGGGGCGGTTGGCCTACGAGCAGTACTTC CAWRAYGGRLAYEQYF
. TRBJ1-3 TRBV7-9 . TGTGCCAGCAGTCCGGAATCCCTTTCTGGAAACACCATATATTTT CASSPESLSGNTIYF
. TRBJ1-2 TRBV19 . TGTGCCAGTAGAGGAGGAACTCAGGACTATGGCTACACCTTC CASRGGTQDYGYTF
TRBD1 TRBJ2-7 TRBV29-1 once TGCAGCGTTGACGGGACAGGGGTCGAGCAGTACTTC CSVDGTGVEQYF
. TRBJ1-1 TRBV7-9 . TGTGCCAGCAGCTTGGATTTCACTGAAGCTTTCTTT CASSLDFTEAFF
. TRBJ2-5 TRBV3-1/TRBV3-2 . TGTGCCAGCAGCCACACTCCGGGACACCTCCAAGAGACCCAGTACTTC CASSHTPGHLQETQYF
. TRBJ1-2 TRBV20-1 once TGCAGTGCTAGCCCCGGGGAAGGCTACACCTTC CSASPGEGYTF
. TRBJ1-4 TRBV3-1/TRBV3-2 few TGTGCCAGCAGCCAAGGGCCCCCAAAGGGTGAAAAACTGTTTTTT CASSQGPPKGEKLFF